Listed below are T cell receptor beta chains from one sample, sequenced in a study of PD-1 blockade in classical Hodgkin lymphoma. Repertoires were generated with immunoSEQ multiplex PCR, while TCRdb's copy carries only in-frame clones and drops some. The sample yields about 110,000 clones, about 89% seen once. The material sequenced was peripheral blood mononuclear cells (PBMCs), taken before the second cycle of nivolumab. The receptor set was obtained from a human donor with classical Hodgkin lymphoma. Both conserved end residues are part of each CDR3. Fields, in order: J gene, V gene, D gene, CDR3 DNA, CDR3 protein. The D gene is left open where the match is weak.

j_gene: TRBJ1-5; v_gene: TRBV6-6; d_gene: NA; CDR3nt: TGTGCCAGCAGTTACTCGAGCAACAATCAGCCCCAGCATTTT; CDR3aa: CASSYSSNNQPQHF
j_gene: TRBJ1-1; v_gene: TRBV6-1; d_gene: NA; CDR3nt: TGTGCCAGCAGTGGCCCATACAGGAACACTGAAGCTTTCTTT; CDR3aa: CASSGPYRNTEAFF
j_gene: TRBJ1-4; v_gene: TRBV19; d_gene: NA; CDR3nt: TGTGCCAGTAGTCTCGTTCCGGGTTATGAAAAACTGTTTTTT; CDR3aa: CASSLVPGYEKLFF
j_gene: TRBJ1-1; v_gene: TRBV27; d_gene: NA; CDR3nt: TGTGCCAGCAGTTCTACAGGGAGGGGGACTGAAGCTTTCTTT; CDR3aa: CASSSTGRGTEAFF
j_gene: TRBJ2-7; v_gene: TRBV21-1; d_gene: NA; CDR3nt: TGTGCCAGCAGCACTCAACCCGGGACTAGCGGGAGCACAGTCTACGAGCAGTACTTC; CDR3aa: CASSTQPGTSGSTVYEQYF
j_gene: TRBJ2-1; v_gene: TRBV7-2; d_gene: TRBD2; CDR3nt: TGTGCCAGCAGCTCCGGATTAGCGGGGTATGAGCAGTTCTTC; CDR3aa: CASSSGLAGYEQFF
j_gene: TRBJ2-3; v_gene: TRBV7-9; d_gene: NA; CDR3nt: TGTGCCAGCAGCTTAACTCCTACTTACACAGATACGCAGTATTTT; CDR3aa: CASSLTPTYTDTQYF
j_gene: TRBJ1-3; v_gene: TRBV5-4; d_gene: NA; CDR3nt: TGTGCCAGCAGCTCTTACGGACGGCCGGTCTCTGGAAACACCATATATTTT; CDR3aa: CASSSYGRPVSGNTIYF
j_gene: TRBJ1-2; v_gene: TRBV6-4; d_gene: TRBD1; CDR3nt: TGTGCCAGCAGTGCAGACAGGGGGGTCTATGGCTACACCTTC; CDR3aa: CASSADRGVYGYTF
j_gene: TRBJ1-4; v_gene: TRBV30; d_gene: NA; CDR3nt: TGTGCCTCTGGAGGGCCCCCGGGGTCGGAGGAAAAACTGTTTTTT; CDR3aa: CASGGPPGSEEKLFF